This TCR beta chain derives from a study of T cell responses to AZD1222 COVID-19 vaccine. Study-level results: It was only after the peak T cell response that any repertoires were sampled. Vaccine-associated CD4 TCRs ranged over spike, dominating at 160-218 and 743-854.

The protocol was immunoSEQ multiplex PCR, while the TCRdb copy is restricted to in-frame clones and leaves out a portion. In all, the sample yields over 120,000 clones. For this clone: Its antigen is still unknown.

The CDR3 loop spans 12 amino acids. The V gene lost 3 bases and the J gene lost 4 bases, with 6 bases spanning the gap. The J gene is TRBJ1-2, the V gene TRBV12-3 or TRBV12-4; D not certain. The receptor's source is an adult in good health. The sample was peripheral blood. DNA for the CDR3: TGTGCCAGCAGTTTCCCAGCCTATGGCTACACCTTC. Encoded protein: CASSFPAYGYTF.